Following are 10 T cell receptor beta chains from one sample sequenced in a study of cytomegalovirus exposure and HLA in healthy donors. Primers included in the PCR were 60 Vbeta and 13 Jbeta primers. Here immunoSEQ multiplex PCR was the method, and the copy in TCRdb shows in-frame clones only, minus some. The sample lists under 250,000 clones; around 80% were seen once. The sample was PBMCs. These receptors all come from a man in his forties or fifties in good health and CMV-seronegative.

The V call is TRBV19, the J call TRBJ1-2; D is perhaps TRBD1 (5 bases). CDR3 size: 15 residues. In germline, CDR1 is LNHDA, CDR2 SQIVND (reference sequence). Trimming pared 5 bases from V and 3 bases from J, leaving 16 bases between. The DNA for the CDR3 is TGTGCCAGTAGTGAAAGCCAGGGAGGGTACTATGGCTACACCTTC. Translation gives CASSESQGGYYGYTF.

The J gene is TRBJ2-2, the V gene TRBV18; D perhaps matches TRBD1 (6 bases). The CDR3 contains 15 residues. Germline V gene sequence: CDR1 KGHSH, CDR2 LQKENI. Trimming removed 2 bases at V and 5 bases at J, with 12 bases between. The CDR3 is CASSPGRGRTGELFF. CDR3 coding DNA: TGTGCCAGCTCACCAGGCAGGGGAAGGACCGGGGAGCTGTTTTTT.

The CDR3 spells CAWSGQLGETQYF. CDR3 DNA sequence: TGTGCCTGGAGTGGACAGCTTGGGGAGACCCAGTACTTC. This chain uses TRBV30 with TRBJ2-5, with a weak D call TRBD1 (5 bases). CDR3 size: 13 residues. Germline V gene data show CDR1 as GTSNPN and CDR2 as SVGIG (reference sequence). With 1 base removed from V and 5 bases from J, the gap between germline ends came to 11 bases.

As DNA, the CDR3 is TGTGCCAGCTCACCGACAGGGGGGGGCAGTTACAATGAGCAGTTCTTC. It is translated as CASSPTGGGSYNEQFF. The J gene is TRBJ2-1, the V gene TRBV18, with 9 bases fitting TRBD1. Germline trimming cut 3 bases from V and 4 bases from J; bases unmatched to any gene: 7. CDR1 KGHSH and CDR2 LQKENI come from the germline V gene. The CDR3 has 16 residues.

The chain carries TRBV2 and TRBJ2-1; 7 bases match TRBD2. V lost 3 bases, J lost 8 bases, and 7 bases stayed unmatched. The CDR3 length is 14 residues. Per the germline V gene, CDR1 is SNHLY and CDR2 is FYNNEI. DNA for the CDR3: TGTGCCAGCAGTGACCCCACTAGCGCAGATGAGCAGTTCTTC. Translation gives CASSDPTSADEQFF.

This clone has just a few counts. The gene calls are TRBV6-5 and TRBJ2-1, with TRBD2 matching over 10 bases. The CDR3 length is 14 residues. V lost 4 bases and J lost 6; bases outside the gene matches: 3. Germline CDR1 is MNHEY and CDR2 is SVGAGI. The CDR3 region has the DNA TGTGCCAGCAGTTCCGGGACTAGCGCCAATGAGCAGTTCTTC. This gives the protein CASSSGTSANEQFF.

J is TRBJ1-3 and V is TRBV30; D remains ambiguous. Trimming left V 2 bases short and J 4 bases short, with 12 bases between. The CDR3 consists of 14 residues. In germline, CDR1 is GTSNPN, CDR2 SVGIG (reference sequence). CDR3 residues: CAWSKGGNGNTIYF. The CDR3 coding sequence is TGTGCCTGGAGTAAGGGAGGGAACGGAAACACCATATATTTT.

The CDR3 region has the DNA TGTGCCTGGGGGCAAGACAAGGAGGAGGCGCAGTATTTT. This codes for CAWGQDKEEAQYF. This chain links TRBV30 with TRBJ2-3, with a possible D match to TRBD2 (5 bases). CDR3 length equals 13 residues. V lost 5 bases and J lost 10, with 19 bases in between. Germline V CDR1 and CDR2: GTSNPN, SVGIG (reference sequence). Complete variable domain (other parts from reference TRBV30 and TRBJ2-3): SQTIHQWPATLVQPVGSPLSLECTVEGTSNPNLYWYRQAAGRGLQLLFYSVGIGQISSEVPQNLSASRPQDRQFILSSKKLLLSDSGFYLCAWGQDKEEAQYFGPGTRLTVL.

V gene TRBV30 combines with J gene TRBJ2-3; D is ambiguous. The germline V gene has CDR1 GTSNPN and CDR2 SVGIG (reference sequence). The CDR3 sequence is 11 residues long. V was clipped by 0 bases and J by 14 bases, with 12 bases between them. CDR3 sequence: CAWSVPSEPYF. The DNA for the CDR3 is TGTGCCTGGAGTGTACCGTCAGAACCGTATTTT.

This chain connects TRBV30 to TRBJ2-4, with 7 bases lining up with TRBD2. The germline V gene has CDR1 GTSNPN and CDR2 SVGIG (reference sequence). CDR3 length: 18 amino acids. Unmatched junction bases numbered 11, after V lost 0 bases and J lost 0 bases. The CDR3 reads CAWSVLGASGLAKNIQYF. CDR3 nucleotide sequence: TGTGCCTGGAGTGTACTGGGAGCTAGCGGTTTAGCCAAAAACATTCAGTACTTC.